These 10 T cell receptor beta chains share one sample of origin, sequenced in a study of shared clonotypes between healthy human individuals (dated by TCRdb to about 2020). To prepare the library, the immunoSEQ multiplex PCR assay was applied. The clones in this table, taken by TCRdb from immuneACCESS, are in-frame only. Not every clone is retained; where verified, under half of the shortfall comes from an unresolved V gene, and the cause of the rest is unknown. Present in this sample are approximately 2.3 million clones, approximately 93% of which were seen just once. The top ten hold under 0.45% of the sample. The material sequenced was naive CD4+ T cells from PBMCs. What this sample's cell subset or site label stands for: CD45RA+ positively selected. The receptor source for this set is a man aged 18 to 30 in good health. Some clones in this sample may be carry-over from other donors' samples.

The CDR3 region is CASSTGRGYSNQPQHF. The CDR3 nucleotides read TGTGCCAGCAGCACGGGACGGGGGTATAGCAATCAGCCCCAGCATTTT. The V call is TRBV6-6, the J call TRBJ1-5; D possibly corresponds to TRBD1 (5 bases). The CDR3 is 16 residues long. The V gene lost 6 bases and the J gene lost 0 bases, with 15 bases spanning the gap. The germline V gene encodes CDR1 MNHNY and CDR2 SVGAGI (reference sequence).

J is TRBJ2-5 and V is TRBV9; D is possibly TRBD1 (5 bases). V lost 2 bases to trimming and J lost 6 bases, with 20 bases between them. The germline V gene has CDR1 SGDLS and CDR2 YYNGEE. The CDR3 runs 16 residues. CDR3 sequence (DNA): TGTGCCAGCAGCGTCAGGGAAGGGCTTGGTATACAGACCCAGTACTTC. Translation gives CASSVREGLGIQTQYF. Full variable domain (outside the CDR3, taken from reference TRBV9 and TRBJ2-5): DSGVTQTPKHLITATGQRVTLRCSPRSGDLSVYWYQQSLDQGLQFLIQYYNGEERAKGNILERFSAQQFPDLHSELNLSSLELGDSALYFCASSVREGLGIQTQYFGPGTRLLVL.

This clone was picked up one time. CDR3 nucleotides: TGTGCCAGCAGTAACCCGGCCGGGTCCGGGGAGCTGTTTTTT. It yields the protein CASSNPAGSGELFF. The chain couples TRBV27 to TRBJ2-2; D is ambiguous. Trimming shortened V by 5 bases and J by 6 bases, and 13 bases separated the two germline ends. The CDR3 totals 14 residues. From germline, CDR1 is MNHEY and CDR2 SMNVEV (reference sequence).

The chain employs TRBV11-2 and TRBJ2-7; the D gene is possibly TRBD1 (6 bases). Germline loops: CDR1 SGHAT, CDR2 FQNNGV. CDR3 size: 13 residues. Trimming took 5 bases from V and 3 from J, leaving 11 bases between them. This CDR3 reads CASSLGGNYEQYF. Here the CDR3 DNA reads TGTGCCAGCAGCCTAGGGGGAAACTACGAGCAGTACTTC.

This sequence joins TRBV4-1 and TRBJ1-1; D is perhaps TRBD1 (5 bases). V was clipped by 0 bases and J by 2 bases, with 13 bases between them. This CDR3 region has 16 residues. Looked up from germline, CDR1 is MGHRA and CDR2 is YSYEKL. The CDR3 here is CASSQDLIGGNTEAFF. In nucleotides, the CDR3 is TGCGCCAGCAGCCAAGATCTCATTGGGGGAAACACTGAAGCTTTCTTT.

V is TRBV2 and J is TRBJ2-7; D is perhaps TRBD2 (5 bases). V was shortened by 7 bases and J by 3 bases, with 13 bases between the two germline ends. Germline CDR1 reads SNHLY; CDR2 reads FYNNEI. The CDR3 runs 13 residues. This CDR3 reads CASTRGEGYEQYF. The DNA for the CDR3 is TGTGCCAGCACCCGAGGCGAGGGCTACGAGCAGTACTTC.

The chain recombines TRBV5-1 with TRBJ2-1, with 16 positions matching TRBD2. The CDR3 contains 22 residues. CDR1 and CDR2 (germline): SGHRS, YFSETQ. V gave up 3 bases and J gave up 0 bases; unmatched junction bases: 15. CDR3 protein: CASSWTPYEGLAGGSSYNEQFF. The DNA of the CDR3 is TGCGCCAGCAGCTGGACCCCCTACGAGGGACTAGCGGGAGGGAGCTCCTACAATGAGCAGTTCTTC.

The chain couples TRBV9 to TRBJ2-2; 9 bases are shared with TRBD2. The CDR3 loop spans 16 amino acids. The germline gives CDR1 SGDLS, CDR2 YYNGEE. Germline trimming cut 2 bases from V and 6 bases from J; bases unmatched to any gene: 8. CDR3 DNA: TGTGCCAGCAGCGTCTCTAGCGGGATTCGGGCCGGGGAGCTGTTTTTT. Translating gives CASSVSSGIRAGELFF.

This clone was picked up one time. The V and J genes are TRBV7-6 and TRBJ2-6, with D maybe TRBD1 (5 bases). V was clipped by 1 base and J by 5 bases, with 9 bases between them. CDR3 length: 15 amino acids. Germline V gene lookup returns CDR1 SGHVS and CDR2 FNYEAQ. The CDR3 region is CASSLGGARANVLTF. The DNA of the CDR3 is TGTGCCAGCAGCTTAGGGGGCGCACGGGCCAACGTCCTGACTTTC. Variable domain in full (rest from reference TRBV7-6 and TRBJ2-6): GAGVSQSPRYKVTKRGQDVALRCDPISGHVSLYWYRQALGQGPEFLTYFNYEAQQDKSGLPNDRFSAERPEGSISTLTIQRTEQRDSAMYRCASSLGGARANVLTFGAGSRLTVL.

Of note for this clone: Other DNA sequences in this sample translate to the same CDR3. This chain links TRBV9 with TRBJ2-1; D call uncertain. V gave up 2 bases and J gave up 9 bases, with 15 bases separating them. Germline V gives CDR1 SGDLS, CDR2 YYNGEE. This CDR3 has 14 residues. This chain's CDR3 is CASSVVGSSGEQFF. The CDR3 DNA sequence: TGTGCCAGCAGCGTCGTGGGTTCGTCAGGTGAGCAGTTCTTC.